These T cell receptor beta chains were read from a single sample in a study of human T cells and chemical hapten exposure. TCRdb reanalysed the RACE reads using MiXCR and keeps one entry per CDR3 protein. The sample has 27,000 or so distinct CDR3 sequences, approximately 5.8% seen once. Sequenced here: whole blood, sampled in connection with sensitization to the hapten diphenylcyclopropenone (DPC). The receptors stem from a man aged 25-40 years with alopecia areata. Some clones in this sample may be carry-over from other donors' samples. Each CDR3 is given with its conserved first and last residue. Each record gives: clone size, J gene, D gene, V gene, CDR3 DNA, CDR3 protein. D genes are given only for firm matches. The size entry is marked missing in some rows and otherwise reads once, few, many or a size class.

>many|TRBJ1-2|-|TRBV27
TGTGCCAGCCGGGACAACTCCTACGGGGGCTACACCTTC
CASRDNSYGGYTF
>many|TRBJ2-3|-|TRBV2
-
CASSEQRGPTDTQYFGPEYF
>many|TRBJ2-4|-|TRBV29-1
TGCAGCGTTGAGGACGGATCTATCATGGGGAACATTCAGTACTTC
CSVEDGSIMGNIQYF
>many|TRBJ2-6|TRBD2|TRBV6-4
TGTGCCAGCAGCCCCAGGAGCGGGGGGTCTGGGGCCAACGTCCTGACTTTC
CASSPRSGGSGANVLTF
>many|TRBJ1-3|-|TRBV20-1
TGCAGTGCTGGCGACAGAACCTCTGGAAACACCATATATTTT
CSAGDRTSGNTIYF
>-|TRBJ2-5|-|TRBV25-1
TGTGCCAGCAGTGAAACAGAGACCCAGTACTTC
CASSETETQYF
>many|TRBJ2-1|-|TRBV10-3
TGTGCCATCAGTGTGGACAGAAACAATGAGCAGTTCTTC
CAISVDRNNEQFF
>many|TRBJ2-7|-|TRBV20-1
TGCAGTGCTGCCAGGGAATTCTACTACGAGCAGTACTTC
CSAAREFYYEQYF
>many|TRBJ1-4|TRBD1|TRBV9
TGTGCCAGCAGCCCCAGGGGGGTTACTAATGAAAAACTGTTTTTT
CASSPRGVTNEKLFF
>many|TRBJ1-6|-|TRBV12-3/TRBV12-4
TGTGCCAGTCGAGGGGATTCCTATAATTCACCCCTCCACTTT
CASRGDSYNSPLHF
>medium-sized|TRBJ2-1|-|TRBV7-2
TGTGCCAGCAGCCGCTACTTCTCCTACAATGAGCAGTTCTTC
CASSRYFSYNEQFF
>many|TRBJ1-5|-|TRBV4-1
TGCGCCAGCAGCCCGGACAGCTATAGCAATCAGCCCCAGCATTTT
CASSPDSYSNQPQHF
>many|TRBJ2-5|-|TRBV6-5
TGTGCCAGCAGTTACTCAGGCCGGCCCCAAGAGACCCAGTACTTC
CASSYSGRPQETQYF
>medium-sized|TRBJ2-7|-|TRBV20-1
TGCAGTGCTAGAGATCCCCACAGGGACGCTTCCTACGAGCAGTACTTC
CSARDPHRDASYEQYF
>many|TRBJ2-3|-|TRBV29-1
TGCAGCGTCCGACCCCACGGGGCAGATACGCAGTATTTT
CSVRPHGADTQYF
>many|TRBJ2-1|TRBD2|TRBV7-2
TGTGCCAGCAGCCTTCTAGCGGCTAGCTCCTACAATGAGCAGTTCTTC
CASSLLAASSYNEQFF
>many|TRBJ2-3|-|TRBV6-2/TRBV6-3
TGTGCCAGCAGTTACTCGATCCGAGGGGCAGGGCCTAGCACAGATACGCAGTATTTT
CASSYSIRGAGPSTDTQYF